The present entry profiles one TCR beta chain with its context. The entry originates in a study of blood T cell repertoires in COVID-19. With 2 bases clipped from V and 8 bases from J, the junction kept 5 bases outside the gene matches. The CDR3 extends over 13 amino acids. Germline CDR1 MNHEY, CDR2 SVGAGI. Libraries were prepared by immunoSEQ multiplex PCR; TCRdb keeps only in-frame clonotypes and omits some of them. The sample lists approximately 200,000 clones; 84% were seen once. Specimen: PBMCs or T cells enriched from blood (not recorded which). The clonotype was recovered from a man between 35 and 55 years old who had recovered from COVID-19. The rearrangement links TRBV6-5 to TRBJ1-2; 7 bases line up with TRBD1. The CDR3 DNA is TGTGCCAGCAGTTACGGGACAGCACGGGGCTACACCTTC. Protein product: CASSYGTARGYTF.